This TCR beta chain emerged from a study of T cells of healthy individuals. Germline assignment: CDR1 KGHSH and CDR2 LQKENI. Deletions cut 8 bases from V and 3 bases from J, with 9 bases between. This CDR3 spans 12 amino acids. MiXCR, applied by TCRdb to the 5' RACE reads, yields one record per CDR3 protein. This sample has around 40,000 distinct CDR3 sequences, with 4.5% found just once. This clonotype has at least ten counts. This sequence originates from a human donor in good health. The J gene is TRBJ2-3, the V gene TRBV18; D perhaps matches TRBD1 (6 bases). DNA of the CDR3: TGTGCCAGCACCACAGGGACAGATACGCAGTATTTT. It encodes CASTTGTDTQYF.